The 29 T cell receptor beta chains given below trace back to one sample, sequenced in a study of T cell responses to AZD1222 COVID-19 vaccine (dated by TCRdb to about 2021). The library was made by the immunoSEQ multiplex PCR assay. TCRdb mirrors the immuneACCESS table, restricted to in-frame sequences. Some clones are absent from its copies; in checked studies, under half trace to an unresolved V gene, and the reason for the others is unknown. For this sample the table gives about 120,000 clones, of which approximately 85% were detected only once. The ten top clones hold about 6.2% of the sample. The sample's time point label is to be understood as: baseline before first vaccination. The sequenced sample was peripheral blood, obtained on day 0 of AZD1222 vaccination. These receptor sequences come from an adult in good health.

The chain carries TRBV5-4 and TRBJ2-7, with D maybe TRBD2 (6 bases). Germline V gene lookup returns CDR1 SGHNT and CDR2 YYREEE (reference sequence). V lost 6 bases, J lost 0 bases, and 10 bases lay in between. The CDR3 runs 13 residues. This CDR3 is CASNHGGSYEQYF. CDR3 in DNA: TGTGCCAGCAACCACGGGGGCTCCTACGAGCAGTACTTC.

The rearrangement links TRBV6-2 or TRBV6-3 to TRBJ1-5, with D unresolved. The CDR3 sequence is 14 residues long. Trimming took 2 bases from V and 2 from J, leaving 7 bases between them. Per germline, CDR1 MNHEY and CDR2 SVGEGT. CDR3 DNA: TGTGCCAGCAGTTACGGGTGGGGCAATCAGCCCCAGCATTTT. It codes for CASSYGWGNQPQHF.

Concerning this clone: A read error is possible here, since a much larger clone lies one base away. The chain combines TRBV5-8 with TRBJ2-5; 8 bases are shared with TRBD1. This CDR3 has 14 amino acids. CDR1 is SGHTS and CDR2 is YDEGEE in the germline V gene. The trim removed 0 bases at V and 5 bases at J, leaving 3 bases unmatched. The CDR3 bases are TGTGCCAGCAGCTTGGGGACAGGGAGGGAGACCCAGTACTTC. Translated, it gives CASSLGTGRETQYF.

This clone was counted a few times. This chain links TRBV7-6 with TRBJ1-1; no definite D call. V was clipped by 5 bases and J by 7 bases, with 14 bases between them. Germline-derived CDR1 and CDR2 are SGHVS and FNYEAQ. This CDR3 comprises 13 residues. The CDR3 DNA reads as TGTGCCAGCAGCCCCGGGCCCTTGGGTGAAGCTTTCTTT. This gives the protein CASSPGPLGEAFF.

This sequence joins TRBV4-1 and TRBJ1-2; 9 bases match TRBD1. J gave up 8 bases and V 2 bases, and 9 bases lay outside the gene matches. Germline V gene data show CDR1 as MGHRA and CDR2 as YSYEKL. The CDR3 loop spans 15 amino acids. Written as DNA, the CDR3 is TGCGCCAGCAGCCAACGGGACAGGGATGTCGTGGGCTACACCTTC. Residues: CASSQRDRDVVGYTF.

This chain uses TRBV6-5 with TRBJ1-2; D is unclear. The V gene lost 6 bases and the J gene lost 3 bases, with 17 bases spanning the gap. Looked up from germline, CDR1 is MNHEY and CDR2 is SVGAGI. This CDR3 contains 15 residues. The CDR3 loop is CASSSPRGEDYGYTF. CDR3 bases: TGTGCCAGCAGCTCCCCCCGGGGAGAGGACTATGGCTACACCTTC.

This clone was picked up one time. V gene TRBV15 combines with J gene TRBJ2-3; D may match TRBD1 or TRBD2 (6 bases each). CDR1 is LNHNV, CDR2 YYDKDF, per germline (reference sequence). V was shortened by 3 bases and J by 0 bases, with 16 bases between the two germline ends. The CDR3 covers 17 residues. In nucleotides, the CDR3 is TGTGCCACCAGCAGGAGACGAGGGGGGTCGAGCACAGATACGCAGTATTTT. Its protein is CATSRRRGGSSTDTQYF. The full variable domain, its missing parts supplied by reference TRBV15 and TRBJ2-3, is DAMVIQNPRYQVTQFGKPVTLSCSQTLNHNVMYWYQQKSSQAPKLLFHYYDKDFNNEADTPDNFQSRRPNTSFCFLDIRSPGLGDTAMYLCATSRRRGGSSTDTQYFGPGTRLTVL.

The chain is built from TRBV12-3 or TRBV12-4 and TRBJ1-6, with D uncertain. Trimming cost V 5 bases and J 10 bases, with 12 bases left between them. The CDR3 loop spans 13 amino acids. CDR3 sequence: CASSLAVRSPLHF. CDR3 coding DNA: TGTGCCAGCAGTCTCGCGGTCCGATCACCCCTCCACTTT.

The CDR3 protein is CAVGGFGESYEQYF. The DNA of the CDR3 is TGTGCCGTTGGAGGGTTTGGGGAATCCTACGAGCAGTACTTC. The chain joins TRBV28 to TRBJ2-7, with a possible D match to TRBD2 (6 bases). This CDR3 is built from 14 residues. V dropped 11 bases and J dropped 1 base, with 18 bases sitting between them. Germline values: CDR1 MDHEN, CDR2 SYDVKM.

The chain uses TRBV5-4 and TRBJ1-3; the D gene is possibly TRBD1 (5 bases). Between the trimmed V and J ends, which lost 1 base and 0 bases, there was a span of 8 bases. CDR3 length: 15 residues. The germline gives CDR1 SGHNT, CDR2 YYREEE (reference sequence). The chain's CDR3 is CASSLYGGSGNTIYF. DNA of the CDR3: TGTGCCAGCAGCTTGTATGGGGGCTCTGGAAACACCATATATTTT.

The CDR3 region is CATSRDKGRGAENEQFF. The CDR3 nucleotides are TGTGCCACCAGCAGAGATAAGGGAAGGGGAGCCGAAAATGAGCAGTTCTTC. The V call is TRBV15, the J call TRBJ2-1; either TRBD1 or TRBD2 may fit D (5 bases each). The germline V and J ends were trimmed by 0 bases and 7 bases, with 19 bases remaining between them. The CDR3 length is 17 residues. The germline CDR1 and CDR2 sequences are LNHNV and YYDKDF (reference sequence).

The chain employs TRBV5-4 and TRBJ1-2; 7 bases line up with TRBD1. Germline CDR1 reads SGHNT; CDR2 reads YYREEE (reference sequence). The V and J ends lost 0 bases and 7 bases, in that order; junction bases with no gene match: 12. There are 16 residues in the CDR3. The CDR3 bases are TGTGCCAGCAGCTTGGGGGGACCAGACAGGGCAGGTGGCTACACCTTC. Amino acids: CASSLGGPDRAGGYTF.

The chain links TRBV27 to TRBJ1-4, with 7 nucleotides matching TRBD1. Looked up from germline, CDR1 is MNHEY and CDR2 is SMNVEV (reference sequence). V shed 4 bases and J 7 bases; nucleotides not matched to a gene: 6. This CDR3 has 14 amino acids. The CDR3 here is CASSYDRVVEKLFF. Here the CDR3 DNA reads TGTGCCAGCAGTTACGACAGGGTGGTTGAAAAACTGTTTTTT.

V and J are TRBV7-8 and TRBJ1-2; no clear D. The CDR3 contains 12 residues. Germline V lookup: CDR1 SGHVS, CDR2 FQNEAQ. Trimming removed 5 bases from V and 2 bases from J, with 6 bases in between. CDR3 protein: CASSRANYGYTF. CDR3 in DNA: TGTGCCAGCAGCCGGGCGAACTATGGCTACACCTTC.

The genes are TRBV28 and TRBJ2-2, with D unclear. Germline loops: CDR1 MDHEN, CDR2 SYDVKM. V was pared by 8 bases and J by 4 bases, with 14 bases between. There are 14 residues in the CDR3. CDR3 protein: CASLPSGATGELFF. CDR3 nucleotide sequence: TGTGCCAGCCTCCCGAGTGGAGCCACCGGGGAGCTGTTTTTT. The full variable domain, completed using reference TRBV28 and TRBJ2-2, is DVKVTQSSRYLVKRTGEKVFLECVQDMDHENMFWYRQDPGLGLRLIYFSYDVKMKEKGDIPEGYSVSREKKERFSLILESASTNQTSMYLCASLPSGATGELFFGEGSRLTVL.

The J gene is TRBJ2-3, the V gene TRBV11-3; 10 bases align to TRBD2. CDR1 and CDR2 from the germline V gene are SGHNT and YENEEA. Trimming removed 3 bases from V and 6 bases from J; junction bases left unmatched: 18. This CDR3 is 19 amino acids long. The CDR3 DNA follows: TGTGCCAGCAGCTTGGGCGGTGGATCGAGCGGGGGGGAGGTGGATACGCAGTATTTT. Protein product: CASSLGGGSSGGEVDTQYF.

This chain joins TRBV7-9 and TRBJ1-2, with 10 bases identical to TRBD1. V shed 2 bases and J 6 bases; nucleotides not matched to a gene: 6. The CDR3 totals 15 residues. In germline, CDR1 is SEHNR, CDR2 FQNEAQ (reference sequence). The CDR3 loop is CASSLLGQGSHGYTF. The DNA of the CDR3 is TGTGCCAGCAGCTTATTGGGACAGGGGAGCCATGGCTACACCTTC.

The chain employs TRBV18 and TRBJ1-4, with 8 bases aligning to TRBD1. V shed 6 bases and J 7 bases; nucleotides not matched to a gene: 7. CDR3 length: 14 residues. Germline V gene data show CDR1 as KGHSH and CDR2 as LQKENI. The CDR3: CASSLDRGGEKLFF. The CDR3 bases are TGTGCCAGCTCGCTTGACAGGGGAGGTGAAAAACTGTTTTTT.

CDR3 region: CASTSQGGYTF. CDR3 bases: TGTGCCAGCACCTCCCAGGGCGGCTACACCTTC. The chain has TRBV28 and TRBJ1-2; possible D gene TRBD1, 5 bases. Germline assignment: CDR1 MDHEN and CDR2 SYDVKM. The CDR3 contains 11 residues. Trimming stripped 7 bases from V and 8 bases from J, with 11 bases between.

The chain uses TRBV3-1 (or the pseudogene TRBV3-2) and TRBJ2-7; 12 bases match TRBD1. Germline V lookup: CDR1 LGHDT, CDR2 YNNKEL (reference sequence). V was pared by 4 bases and J by 2 bases, with 3 bases of the junction left unmatched. The CDR3 length is 15 residues. As DNA, the CDR3 is TGTGCCAGCAGCCCGTGGGACAGGGGGCCCTACGAGCAGTACTTC. Residues: CASSPWDRGPYEQYF.

The V gene is TRBV28, the J gene TRBJ2-7; no firm D call. The germline V and J ends were trimmed by 3 bases and 0 bases, with 9 bases remaining between them. Germline V lookup: CDR1 MDHEN, CDR2 SYDVKM. The CDR3 extends over 14 amino acids. The CDR3 is CASSLDASSYEQYF. The CDR3 region has the DNA TGTGCCAGCAGTTTGGACGCGAGCTCCTACGAGCAGTACTTC.

This chain links TRBV6-1 with TRBJ2-7, with D possibly TRBD2 on 5 matching bases. Germline assignment: CDR1 MNHNS and CDR2 SASEGT. Trimming pared 2 bases from V and 9 bases from J, leaving 14 bases between. This CDR3 region has 13 residues. The CDR3 sequence: CASSERLFSGQYF. DNA of the CDR3: TGTGCCAGCAGTGAAAGACTATTTTCTGGGCAGTACTTC.

The chain uses TRBV16 and TRBJ1-2; D uncertain. Germline V lookup: CDR1 KGHSY, CDR2 FQNENV. Trimming took 3 bases from V and 7 from J, leaving 3 bases between them. The CDR3 consists of 10 residues. The CDR3 reads CASSQVGYTF. The CDR3 DNA is TGTGCCAGCAGCCAGGTTGGCTACACCTTC.

The V and J genes are TRBV30 and TRBJ1-4, with 7 bases lining up with TRBD1. V shed 0 bases and J 3 bases; nucleotides not matched to a gene: 7. Germline-derived CDR1 and CDR2 are GTSNPN and SVGIG (reference sequence). CDR3 length equals 16 residues. CDR3 bases: TGTGCCTGGAGTGTCCAGGGGGGGGGTGCTAATGAAAAACTGTTTTTT. Its protein is CAWSVQGGGANEKLFF.

Only a few counts were recorded for this clone. This chain connects TRBV7-9 to TRBJ2-5; D assignment may be TRBD1 or TRBD2 (5 bases each). Trimming stripped 5 bases from V and 0 bases from J, with 19 bases between. The CDR3 covers 17 residues. Germline V gives CDR1 SEHNR, CDR2 FQNEAQ (reference sequence). Here the CDR3 DNA reads TGTGCCAGCAGCAGATGGGACGATCCACGCAACCAAGAGACCCAGTACTTC. Its protein product is CASSRWDDPRNQETQYF.

This chain joins TRBV5-1 and TRBJ1-1; no clear D. The CDR3 loop spans 14 amino acids. Germline V gene lookup returns CDR1 SGHRS and CDR2 YFSETQ. Trimming shortened V by 4 bases and J by 5 bases, and 15 bases separated the two germline ends. In nucleotides, the CDR3 is TGCGCCAGCAGCGAACGAGGGTGGAAGACTGAAGCTTTCTTT. Amino acid sequence: CASSERGWKTEAFF.

The gene calls are TRBV4-3 and TRBJ2-1; 8 nucleotides agree with TRBD1. V gave up 0 bases and J gave up 10 bases; unmatched junction bases: 11. Germline-derived CDR1 and CDR2 are LGHNA and YSLEER. This CDR3 is 16 amino acids long. The CDR3 sequence is CASSQEFSQGAQEQFF. CDR3 in DNA: TGCGCCAGCAGCCAAGAGTTTTCGCAGGGGGCTCAAGAGCAGTTCTTC.

This chain connects TRBV19 to TRBJ2-1, with 8 bases aligning to TRBD2. The CDR3 runs 14 residues. V was pared by 6 bases and J by 2 bases, with 3 bases of the junction left unmatched. Looked up from germline, CDR1 is LNHDA and CDR2 is SQIVND (reference sequence). The CDR3 reads CASSETSAYNEQFF. CDR3 in DNA: TGTGCCAGTAGCGAGACTAGCGCCTACAATGAGCAGTTCTTC.

The chain has TRBV3-1 (or the pseudogene TRBV3-2) and TRBJ1-5; D may be TRBD1 (6 bases). With 2 bases removed from V and 6 bases from J, the gap between germline ends came to 14 bases. CDR1 is LGHDT and CDR2 is YNNKEL in the germline V gene (reference sequence). The CDR3 is 15 amino acids. CDR3 sequence reads: CASSQKGQKGQPQHF. DNA of the CDR3: TGTGCCAGCAGCCAAAAGGGACAAAAGGGTCAGCCCCAGCATTTT.